The sequence of this T cell receptor beta chain was determined in a study of shared clonotypes between healthy human individuals. Adult Caucasians living in Nashville, Tennessee made up all of the donors. For genomic DNA, unsorted samples relied on 85 million to 100 million PBMCs. This clone turned up a few times. As processed by the authors: ImmunoSEQ only sent back junction sequences with no quality scores, so filtering was done differently. Profiled with immunoSEQ multiplex PCR; TCRdb holds only in-frame clones, not every one. D and trimming were read from the DNA, whereas the V and J calls and clone size are those reported in that table. The top ten clones hold roughly 12% of a sample with 400,000 to 500,000 clones, 79% of them seen once. The clonotype was recovered from a woman aged 40 to 50 in good health. Some clones in this sample may be carry-over from other donors' samples. Sequencing input: PBMCs.

Written as DNA, the CDR3 is TGTGCCAGCAGCTTACCGGGGACAGACTATGGCTACACCTTC. This gives the protein CASSLPGTDYGYTF. The chain combines TRBV11-2 with TRBJ1-2; 7 bases map to TRBD1. The CDR3 spans 14 residues. V shed 2 bases and J 3 bases; nucleotides not matched to a gene: 3. CDR1 SGHAT and CDR2 FQNNGV come from the germline V gene.